This entry lists 29 T cell receptor beta chains sequenced from one sample in a study of T cell repertoires in cytomegalovirus infection. Antigen specificity for these receptors is unknown. MiXCR, applied by TCRdb to the reads, yields one record per CDR3 protein. The sample lists some 940,000 distinct CDR3 sequences, approximately 30% seen once, with around 15% in the top ten. The sample was cultured CD8+ T cells from PBMCs, taken from culture after CMV antigen stimulation. Receptor source: a human donor in good health (CMV status not recorded). Some clones in this sample may be carry-over from other donors' samples.

The gene calls are TRBV7-6 and TRBJ1-2; 8 nucleotides align to TRBD1. Germline V gives CDR1 SGHVS, CDR2 FNYEAQ. V lost 4 bases and J lost 8; bases outside the gene matches: 6. The CDR3 is 13 residues long. The CDR3 region is CASSSDRGEGYTF. The CDR3 DNA sequence: TGTGCCAGCAGCTCAGACAGGGGAGAGGGCTACACCTTC. Full variable domain (rest looked up from reference TRBV7-6 and TRBJ1-2): GAGVSQSPRYKVTKRGQDVALRCDPISGHVSLYWYRQALGQGPEFLTYFNYEAQQDKSGLPNDRFSAERPEGSISTLTIQRTEQRDSAMYRCASSSDRGEGYTFGSGTRLTVV.

There are many counts of this clonotype. The J gene is TRBJ2-1, the V gene TRBV7-2, with TRBD2 identical over 10 bases. Losses at the gene ends were 3 bases for V and 6 bases for J; bases not matched to a gene: 5. Germline V gene sequence: CDR1 SGHTA, CDR2 FQGNSA. The CDR3 has 15 residues. The CDR3 sequence: CASSLSGGATNEQFF. CDR3 bases: TGTGCCAGCAGCTTGAGCGGGGGGGCCACCAATGAGCAGTTCTTC. The full variable domain, with the rest looked up from reference TRBV7-2 and TRBJ2-1, is GAGVSQSPSNKVTEKGKDVELRCDPISGHTALYWYRQSLGQGLEFLIYFQGNSAPDKSGLPSDRFSAERTGGSVSTLTIQRTQQEDSAVYLCASSLSGGATNEQFFGPGTRLTVL.

This clonotype came up many times. The rearrangement joins TRBV6-1 to TRBJ1-2, with 7 bases lining up with TRBD1. CDR3 size: 13 residues. J was trimmed by 4 bases and V by 6 bases; bases with no gene match: 5. From germline, CDR1 is MNHNS and CDR2 SASEGT. The CDR3 loop is CASSWGQPYGYTF. As DNA, the CDR3 is TGTGCCAGCAGCTGGGGACAGCCCTATGGCTACACCTTC.

The gene calls are TRBV12-3 or TRBV12-4 and TRBJ2-7; D is uncertain. The CDR3 extends over 13 amino acids. Trimming left V 2 bases short and J 3 bases short, with 8 bases between. CDR3 sequence reads: CASSLNVGYEQYF. The CDR3 nucleotides read TGTGCCAGCAGTTTAAATGTCGGCTACGAGCAGTACTTC.

The rearrangement joins TRBV27 to TRBJ1-1; 9 nucleotides agree with TRBD1. The CDR3 spans 13 residues. Germline V gives CDR1 MNHEY, CDR2 SMNVEV (reference sequence). Unmatched junction bases numbered 6, after V lost 6 bases and J lost 7 bases. CDR3 in DNA: TGTGCCAGCAGCTCACAGGGGGCCCTTGAAGCTTTCTTT. As protein: CASSSQGALEAFF.

The chain joins TRBV19 to TRBJ2-1; the D gene is possibly TRBD2 (7 bases). The ends were cut back, 7 bases at V and 6 bases at J, with 22 bases in the middle. The CDR3 runs 16 residues. Germline V CDR1 and CDR2: LNHDA, SQIVND (reference sequence). In DNA, the CDR3 is TGTGCCAGTATCCCCAGGGGCCTAGCGGATCCCAATGAGCAGTTCTTC. Translation gives CASIPRGLADPNEQFF.

The V gene is TRBV11-3, the J gene TRBJ1-3; D remains unclear. The germline CDR1 and CDR2 sequences are SGHNT and YENEEA. This CDR3 has 11 amino acids. Trimming cost V 7 bases and J 9 bases, with 10 bases left between them. The CDR3 region has the DNA TGTGCCAGCACCCTTTTCTTCACCATATATTTT. Its translation: CASTLFFTIYF.

This clonotype was recorded at least ten times. One junction end does not reproduce the germline sequence, and a read error may be involved. The J gene is TRBJ1-1, the V gene TRBV12-3 or TRBV12-4, with no clear D. The CDR3 spans 13 residues. Here the CDR3 DNA reads TGTGCCAGCAGCTTAGTGTCGAACACTGAAGCTTTCTTT. It encodes CASSLVSNTEAFF.

Only a few counts were recorded for this clonotype. This rearrangement joins TRBV7-9 to TRBJ1-2; D not resolved. CDR1 is SEHNR and CDR2 is FQNEAQ in the germline V gene (reference sequence). CDR3 length: 16 residues. V was trimmed by 1 base and J by 3 bases, leaving 15 bases between them. CDR3 DNA: TGTGCCAGCAGCTTAGTGGACGACGGGCGGTACTATGGCTACACCTTC. Translating gives CASSLVDDGRYYGYTF.

The J gene is TRBJ2-1, the V gene TRBV6-5; D perhaps matches TRBD1 (6 bases). Trimming pared 6 bases from V and 14 bases from J, leaving 17 bases between. Germline assignment: CDR1 MNHEY and CDR2 SVGAGI. The CDR3 consists of 12 residues. The CDR3 here is CASSRSTGHEFF. The CDR3 DNA is TGTGCCAGCAGCCGTTCGACAGGACATGAGTTCTTC.

The rearrangement links TRBV18 to TRBJ2-7; D gene unclear. This CDR3 has 14 amino acids. CDR1 KGHSH and CDR2 LQKENI come from the germline V gene. Trimming took 0 bases from V and 6 from J, leaving 12 bases between them. This CDR3 reads CASSPPGRKGEQYF. The CDR3 DNA is TGTGCCAGCTCACCACCTGGACGGAAAGGCGAGCAGTACTTC. Using reference TRBV18 and TRBJ2-7 for the parts outside the CDR3, the full variable domain is NAGVMQNPRHLVRRRGQEARLRCSPMKGHSHVYWYRQLPEEGLKFMVYLQKENIIDESGMPKERFSAEFPKEGPSILRIQQVVRGDSAAYFCASSPPGRKGEQYFGPGTRLTVT.

This clonotype was recorded many times. The chain has TRBV2 and TRBJ2-2; 11 nucleotides agree with TRBD1. V was clipped by 7 bases and J by 5 bases; unmatched bases: 6. CDR1 and CDR2 (germline): SNHLY, FYNNEI. The CDR3 has 15 amino acids. The CDR3 reads CASKQDRGRTGELFF. In DNA, the CDR3 is TGTGCCAGCAAACAGGACAGGGGGCGAACCGGGGAGCTGTTTTTT.

In this sample, this clonotype turned up many times. The gene calls are TRBV7-3 and TRBJ2-1, with 11 bases lining up with TRBD2. Germline trimming cut 3 bases from V and 8 bases from J; bases unmatched to any gene: 3. The CDR3 is 14 amino acids. In germline, CDR1 is SGHTA, CDR2 FQGTGA. CDR3 region: CASSFSGGVDEQFF. The CDR3 DNA follows: TGTGCCAGCAGCTTTAGCGGGGGGGTGGATGAGCAGTTCTTC.

This chain joins TRBV19 and TRBJ2-5; TRBD1 is a possible D gene (6 bases). The CDR3 totals 14 residues. The germline V and J ends were trimmed by 3 bases and 2 bases, with 10 bases remaining between them. Germline V CDR1 and CDR2: LNHDA, SQIVND (reference sequence). The CDR3 here is CASSIVGQQETQYF. The CDR3 nucleotides are TGTGCCAGTAGTATTGTGGGACAACAAGAGACCCAGTACTTC.

The CDR3 bases are TGTGCCAGCACCTCAGTTGACACCGGGGAGCTGTTTTTT. Protein sequence: CASTSVDTGELFF. V usage is TRBV5-5 and J usage is TRBJ2-2; D is uncertain. This CDR3 spans 13 amino acids. Germline assignment: CDR1 SGHKS and CDR2 YYEKEE (reference sequence). Between the trimmed V and J ends, which lost 6 bases and 3 bases, there was a span of 9 bases.

This clonotype was observed a few times. V is TRBV27 and J is TRBJ1-5; TRBD1 is a possible D gene (5 bases). Germline values: CDR1 MNHEY, CDR2 SMNVEV (reference sequence). The CDR3 has 15 amino acids. V was trimmed by 5 bases and J by 6 bases, leaving 17 bases between them. CDR3 loop: CASSPQGVISQPQHF. The CDR3, as DNA: TGTGCCAGCAGTCCCCAGGGAGTTATAAGTCAGCCCCAGCATTTT.

This clonotype has only a few counts. The chain links TRBV28 to TRBJ2-1; the match to TRBD2 covers 8 bases. From germline, CDR1 is MDHEN and CDR2 SYDVKM. With V trimmed by 3 bases and J by 3 bases, 1 base remained unmatched. The CDR3 covers 14 residues. Written as DNA, the CDR3 is TGTGCCAGCAGTTTTAGCGGGATCTACAATGAGCAGTTCTTC. Its protein is CASSFSGIYNEQFF.

This clonotype has only a few counts. The chain has TRBV9 and TRBJ2-3, with D perhaps being TRBD1 or TRBD2 (6 bases each). V lost 0 bases and J 1 base, leaving 15 bases between the germline ends. Germline CDR1 SGDLS, CDR2 YYNGEE. This CDR3 region has 17 residues. The CDR3 reads CASSVDRWGAGTDTQYF. DNA for the CDR3: TGTGCCAGCAGCGTAGATCGGTGGGGGGCGGGCACAGATACGCAGTATTTT.

The rearrangement joins TRBV15 to TRBJ1-1, with 7 bases aligning to TRBD1. With V trimmed by 1 base and J by 9 bases, 11 bases remained unmatched. The length of the CDR3 is 15 residues. Germline CDR1 LNHNV, CDR2 YYDKDF (reference sequence). Here the CDR3 DNA reads TGTGCCACCAGCAGAGCCGCTCGACAGGGTCATAAAGCTTTCTTT. Translation: CATSRAARQGHKAFF.

The rearrangement uses TRBV28 and TRBJ1-5, with D possibly being TRBD1 (6 bases). Trimming pared 1 base from V and 0 bases from J, leaving 10 bases between. Germline V gene lookup returns CDR1 MDHEN and CDR2 SYDVKM. The CDR3 sequence is 16 residues long. Here the CDR3 reads CASSLYRAYSNQPQHF. The CDR3 nucleotides read TGTGCCAGCAGTTTATACAGGGCTTATAGCAATCAGCCCCAGCATTTT.

V usage is TRBV5-1 and J usage is TRBJ2-1; D possibly corresponds to TRBD2 (6 bases). The CDR3 is made up of 13 amino acids. Germline V CDR1 and CDR2: SGHRS, YFSETQ. Trimming cost V 0 bases and J 8 bases, with 9 bases left between them. CDR3 residues: CASSLGLVYEQFF. DNA of the CDR3: TGCGCCAGCAGCTTGGGACTAGTATATGAGCAGTTCTTC.

Many counts were recorded for this clonotype. The genes are TRBV7-9 and TRBJ2-7, with TRBD1 matching 8 bases. Germline trimming cut 5 bases from V and 4 bases from J; bases unmatched to any gene: 7. The CDR3 runs to 14 residues. Germline CDR1 is SEHNR and CDR2 is FQNEAQ (reference sequence). CDR3 bases: TGTGCCAGCAGCCCCGGACAGGGCCCGTACGAGCAGTACTTC. The encoded protein is CASSPGQGPYEQYF.

This clonotype was counted a few times. J is TRBJ1-2 and V is TRBV7-8; D gene uncertain. The ends were cut back, 5 bases at V and 4 bases at J, with 17 bases in the middle. Germline V gives CDR1 SGHVS, CDR2 FQNEAQ. CDR3 length equals 15 residues. CDR3 nucleotides: TGTGCCAGCAGCCCCCCTCCGACCGCACCCTATGGCTACACCTTC. Translated: CASSPPPTAPYGYTF.

The rearrangement joins TRBV9 to TRBJ2-1; 7 bases map to TRBD2. The germline V gene has CDR1 SGDLS and CDR2 YYNGEE. The V gene end was trimmed by 0 bases and the J gene end by 8 bases; junction bases not matched to a gene: 8. CDR3 length: 15 residues. CDR3 in DNA: TGTGCCAGCAGCGTAGAGCCTAGCGGAACCGATGAGCAGTTCTTC. It translates to CASSVEPSGTDEQFF.

This clonotype came up once. This chain connects TRBV6-2 or TRBV6-3 to TRBJ2-1; 11 bases fit TRBD2. The germline V gene encodes CDR1 MNHEY and CDR2 SVGEGT. The CDR3 runs to 14 residues. The CDR3 DNA reads as TGTACCATCACTAGCGGGGGTGCCTACAATGAGCAGTTCTTC. This sequence encodes CTITSGGAYNEQFF.

About this clonotype: At one of its ends the junction is not consistent with the germline gene, which may arise from a read error. This chain uses TRBV5-3 with TRBJ2-1; D gene ambiguous. TRBV5-3 is reported as an ORF; its role is uncertain. The CDR3 contains 13 residues. The CDR3 DNA sequence: TGTGCCAGCAGCTATTTAGTGGGGAATGAGCAGTTCTTC. It translates to CASSYLVGNEQFF.

The chain joins TRBV5-3 to TRBJ1-5; D is uncertain. TRBV5-3 is identified as an open reading frame with a role that is uncertain. The CDR3 is made up of 13 amino acids. V was shortened by 9 bases and J by 5 bases, with 15 bases between the two germline ends. CDR3 amino acids: CANSWFEDQPQHF. DNA of the CDR3: TGTGCCAACAGCTGGTTTGAGGATCAGCCCCAGCATTTT.

This clonotype was found a few times. The rearrangement links TRBV7-9 to TRBJ2-2; TRBD1 aligns across 8 bases. This CDR3 comprises 13 residues. J gave up 4 bases and V 8 bases, and 3 bases lay outside the gene matches. Germline CDR1 is SEHNR and CDR2 is FQNEAQ (reference sequence). The CDR3 DNA follows: TGTGCCAGCCGACAGGGGAGCACCGGGGAGCTGTTTTTT. Amino acid sequence: CASRQGSTGELFF.

This clonotype has just a few counts. CDR3 in amino acids: CASSRPATGRGEQYF. The DNA for the CDR3 is TGTGCCAGCAGTCGCCCCGCAACAGGGCGCGGGGAGCAGTACTTC. The rearrangement uses TRBV6-1 and TRBJ2-7; TRBD1 is a possible D gene (6 bases). Trimming cost V 5 bases and J 7 bases, with 21 bases left between them. The V gene's germline CDR1 is MNHNS and CDR2 SASEGT. This CDR3 has 15 amino acids.